These 30 T cell receptor beta chains were all obtained from the same sample, sequenced in a study of tumor and adjacent non-tumor tissue in lung cancer. RNA was extracted from bulk tissue without any cell sorting. A modified ARM-PCR protocol with three rounds of nested PCR amplified TCRbeta. TCRdb re-called the multiplex PCR reads through MiXCR, storing one row per CDR3 protein. The sample holds around 79,000 distinct CDR3 sequences, 72% seen once. Sequencing was carried out using lung tumor tissue. These receptors were obtained from a woman aged 40-49 years with non-small cell lung cancer.

In the case of this clonotype: The junction differs from germline at one of its ends, possibly a read error. The V call is TRBV28, the J call TRBJ2-7; D is perhaps TRBD1 (5 bases). Germline V gene data show CDR1 as MDHEN and CDR2 as SYDVKM. This CDR3 comprises 14 residues. The CDR3 DNA follows: TGTGCCAGCAGGGTCCAGGGTGAATCCTACGAGCAGTGCTTC. It specifies CASRVQGESYEQCF.

In the case of this clonotype: A much larger clonotype is one base distant, so this may be a read error. The chain combines TRBV5-6 with TRBJ2-7; D gene ambiguous. The germline V gene has CDR1 SGHDT and CDR2 YYEEEE. This CDR3 contains 15 residues. The CDR3 protein is CVSSFNPTVSYEQYF. The CDR3 nucleotides read TGTGTCAGCAGCTTTAATCCAACAGTCTCCTACGAGCAGTACTTC. Based on the CDR3 plus reference TRBV5-6 and TRBJ2-7, the full variable domain is DAGVTQSPTHLIKTRGQQVTLRCSPKSGHDTVSWYQQALGQGPQFIFQYYEEEERQRGNFPDRFSGHQFPNYSSELNVNALLLGDSALYLCVSSFNPTVSYEQYFGPGTRLTVT.

The sample holds many counts of this clonotype. The rearrangement joins TRBV12-3 or TRBV12-4 to TRBJ2-3, with 8 bases aligning to TRBD2. The CDR3 spans 16 residues. The V gene end was trimmed by 6 bases and the J gene end by 2 bases; junction bases not matched to a gene: 10. The CDR3 DNA is TGTGCCAGCAGCCACCGTATAGCGGGGTTCACAGATACGCAGTATTTT. It encodes CASSHRIAGFTDTQYF.

The chain has TRBV11-1 and TRBJ2-1, with D possibly being TRBD1 (6 bases). The ends were cut back, 3 bases at V and 15 bases at J, with 18 bases in the middle. Germline CDR1 and CDR2: SGHAT and FQDESV (reference sequence). The CDR3 sequence is 13 residues long. Here the CDR3 DNA reads TGTGCCAGCAGCTTGCACAGGGAATGGGATCTGTTCTTC. Its protein is CASSLHREWDLFF.

The chain carries TRBV29-1 and TRBJ1-6, with 8 positions matching TRBD1. The germline gives CDR1 SQVTM, CDR2 ANQGSEA. CDR3 size: 14 residues. Here the CDR3 reads CNARTGWDYSPLHF. CDR3 sequence (DNA): TGCAATGCCAGGACAGGGTGGGATTATTCACCCCTCCACTTT.

This clonotype was counted at least ten times. The chain carries TRBV5-5 and TRBJ2-2, with 7 bases identical to TRBD1. V was pared by 4 bases and J by 5 bases, with 8 bases of the junction left unmatched. Germline V gene data show CDR1 as SGHKS and CDR2 as YYEKEE (reference sequence). There are 15 residues in the CDR3. Here the CDR3 DNA reads TGTGCCAGCAGCCGCCGGGACAGAGATACCGGGGAGCTGTTTTTT. It translates to CASSRRDRDTGELFF.

This clonotype was recorded a few times. Sequence at one end of the junction differs from germline and may be a read error. CDR3 nucleotides: TGTGCCAGTAGTTTAGGCGGGATAGGGACCAACACTGAAGCTTTCTTT. Translated: CASSLGGIGTNTEAFF. J is TRBJ1-1 and V is TRBV28; D may be TRBD1 (5 bases). The CDR3 is made up of 16 amino acids. The germline gives CDR1 MDHEN, CDR2 SYDVKM.

V and J are TRBV6-6 and TRBJ2-1; 10 bases line up with TRBD2. The V gene's germline CDR1 is MNHNY and CDR2 SVGAGI (reference sequence). The CDR3 is made up of 16 amino acids. CDR3 region: CAGYYGSSGGSNEQFF. The CDR3 region has the DNA TGTGCTGGCTATTATGGTTCTAGCGGGGGTTCCAATGAGCAGTTCTTC.

Of note for this clonotype: A read error may account for a junction end that differs from germline. This chain links TRBV29-1 with TRBJ1-2; the D gene is possibly TRBD1 (5 bases). CDR3 length: 12 amino acids. The germline V gene encodes CDR1 SQVTM and CDR2 ANQGSEA. CDR3 nucleotides: TGCGGCGTGACAGACCCTAACTATGACTACACCTTC. Protein product: CGVTDPNYDYTF. Using reference TRBV29-1 and TRBJ1-2 for the parts outside the CDR3, the full variable domain is SAVISQKPSRDICQRGTSLTIQCQVDSQVTMMFWYRQQPGQSLTLIATANQGSEATYESGFVIDKFPISRPNLTFSTLTVSNMSPEDSSIYLCGVTDPNYDYTFGSGTRLTVV.

As for this clonotype: Because the CDR3 is missing its conserved closing phenylalanine or tryptophan, this is likely a read error. The chain joins TRBV6-5 to TRBJ2-5, with D perhaps given as TRBD1 or TRBD2 (5 bases each). CDR3 size: 14 residues. Germline values: CDR1 MNHEY, CDR2 SVGAGI. The CDR3 is CTSSAQGEEETQYV. In nucleotides, the CDR3 is TGTACCAGCAGTGCCCAGGGAGAGGAAGAGACCCAGTACGTC.

The sample holds a few counts of this clonotype. The chain combines TRBV20-1 with TRBJ2-2; D gene ambiguous. The V and J ends lost 6 bases and 8 bases respectively, with 10 bases between them. The length of the CDR3 is 11 residues. Germline V gives CDR1 DFQATT, CDR2 SNEGSKA (reference sequence). The CDR3 loop reads CSASDGGELFF. The CDR3, as DNA: TGCAGTGCCTCGGATGGGGGGGAGCTGTTTTTT.

On this clonotype itself: The junction shows a germline mismatch at one end, possibly a read error. The V and J genes are TRBV4-1 and TRBJ2-1; 11 nucleotides agree with TRBD2. This CDR3 region has 16 residues. Germline loops: CDR1 MGHRA, CDR2 YSYEKL. The CDR3 DNA follows: TGCGCCAGTAGCCAAGCTGGACTAGCGGGTTTTACTGAGCAGTTCTTC. Residues: CASSQAGLAGFTEQFF.

As to this clonotype: One junction end does not reproduce the germline sequence, and a read error may be involved. The V and J genes are TRBV28 and TRBJ1-1, with TRBD1 as a possible D gene (5 bases). The CDR3 runs to 13 residues. CDR1 and CDR2 from the germline V gene are MDHEN and SYDVKM. Here the CDR3 DNA reads TGTGCCAGCAATTTATTCGTGGTGGGGGAAACTTTCTTT. The encoded protein is CASNLFVVGETFF.

This chain connects TRBV6-1 to TRBJ1-2; D is ambiguous. Germline V CDR1 and CDR2: MNHNS, SASEGT. The CDR3 extends over 12 amino acids. V lost 4 bases and J lost 8, with 11 bases in between. The CDR3 DNA is TGTGCCAGCAGTGTAGACGGGCAAGGCTACACCTTC. Translation: CASSVDGQGYTF.

The sample holds a few counts of this clonotype. The V gene is TRBV29-1, the J gene TRBJ2-7; D may be TRBD1 or TRBD2 (5 bases each). Germline lookup yields CDR1 SQVTM and CDR2 ANQGSEA. V was cut by 4 bases and J by 8 bases, with 18 bases left in between. The CDR3 covers 13 residues. CDR3 bases: TGCAGCGTTGGGGGCGGAGGAATTTACAAGCAGTACTTC. Protein sequence: CSVGGGGIYKQYF.

About this clonotype: This may come from a read error, since a much larger clone is one base off. The chain recombines TRBV6-1 with TRBJ2-7; D ambiguous. This CDR3 is built from 13 residues. Germline CDR1 reads MNHNS; CDR2 reads SASEGT. CDR3 nucleotide sequence: TGTGCCAACGGGCCCTCCAGCCCCTACGAGCACTACTTC. This translates into CANGPSSPYEHYF.

For this clonotype: Germline is not matched at one junction end, which may reflect a read error. The chain carries TRBV4-1 and TRBJ2-1, with a tentative D call TRBD2 (6 bases). There are 19 residues in the CDR3. Per the germline V gene, CDR1 is MGHRA and CDR2 is YSYEKL. The CDR3 DNA is TGCGCCAGCAGCCACCCTGGACTAAGAGCGGCAACTAACGCCAATGATCAGTTCTTC. Translating it yields CASSHPGLRAATNANDQFF.

As concerns this clonotype: The junction differs from germline at one of its ends, possibly a read error. The genes are TRBV11-2 and TRBJ2-7; 13 bases fit TRBD2. CDR3 length: 15 residues. Per germline, CDR1 SGHAT and CDR2 FQNNGV. The CDR3 here is CANSTRTSGRNDQYF. DNA of the CDR3: TGTGCCAACAGCACTCGGACTAGCGGGAGAAACGATCAGTACTTC.

This clonotype was seen only a few times. Being one base from a much bigger clone, this may be a read error. The V call is TRBV6-6, the J call TRBJ1-1; TRBD1 is a possible D gene (5 bases). Germline V gene lookup returns CDR1 MNHNY and CDR2 SVGAGI (reference sequence). V shed 4 bases and J shed 9 bases, with 21 bases lying between them. The CDR3 is made up of 15 amino acids. The CDR3 here is CASSSDRGGEDKAFF. CDR3 DNA: TGTGCCAGCAGTTCTGATAGGGGCGGAGAGGACAAAGCTTTCTTT.

This clonotype was counted at least ten times. The chain joins TRBV30 to TRBJ1-1; D uncertain. The CDR3 totals 11 residues. CDR1 and CDR2 (germline): GTSNPN, SVGIG (reference sequence). V lost 4 bases, J lost 7 bases, and 10 bases lay in between. CDR3 nucleotides: TGTGCCTGGAATAGGATGGATGAAGCTTTCTTT. Translation gives CAWNRMDEAFF.

For this clonotype: One end of the junction varies from germline; a read error may be responsible. The chain employs TRBV6-1 and TRBJ1-5; D might be TRBD1 (5 bases). Germline values: CDR1 MNHNS, CDR2 SASEGT. The CDR3 consists of 17 residues. CDR3 residues: CTSSERDWMYSNQPQHF. The CDR3, as DNA: TGTACCAGCAGTGAAAGGGACTGGATGTACAGTAATCAGCCCCAGCATTTT.

This clonotype has a handful of counts. This may come from a read error, since a much larger clone is one base off. The chain links TRBV28 to TRBJ1-5; D remains unclear. The germline V gene encodes CDR1 MDHEN and CDR2 SYDVKM. This CDR3 has 12 residues. CDR3 coding DNA: TGTGCCAGCAGTTCCGCCTCATCTTTCCAGCGTTTT. Its translation: CASSSASSFQRF.

This clonotype was counted a single time. This rearrangement joins TRBV4-2 to TRBJ1-2; D possibly corresponds to TRBD1 (5 bases). With 1 base removed from V and 10 bases from J, the gap between germline ends came to 22 bases. CDR1 and CDR2 from the germline V gene are LGHNA and YNFKEQ. The CDR3 length is 16 residues. The CDR3 nucleotides read TGTGCCAGCAGCCAAGTCTCAGGAGGGACGCGGGCTGCCTACACCTTC. It specifies CASSQVSGGTRAAYTF.

As regards this clonotype: A single base separates this from a much larger clone, so it may be a read error. V and J are TRBV5-8 and TRBJ2-3; D possibly corresponds to TRBD1 (5 bases). The CDR3 is 14 amino acids. CDR1 is SGHTS, CDR2 YDEGEE, per germline. The CDR3 coding sequence is TGTGCCAACAGCTCGACAGTTTTCACAGATACGCAGTATTTT. Protein: CANSSTVFTDTQYF.

Regarding this clonotype: The germline gene is not matched at one end of the junction; a read error may be the cause. The chain recombines TRBV20-1 with TRBJ2-1; 7 bases line up with TRBD2. CDR1 DFQATT and CDR2 SNEGSKA come from the germline V gene (reference sequence). This CDR3 is built from 16 residues. For the CDR3, the DNA is TGCAGTACTAGAGATGCTAGCGGAGGTAACTACAATGAGCAGTTCTTC. It yields the protein CSTRDASGGNYNEQFF.

A note on this clonotype: A read error may explain this, as a much larger clone is one base away. The chain uses TRBV14 and TRBJ2-1; no firm D call. Germline CDR1 reads SGHDN; CDR2 reads FVKESK. CDR3 length: 15 amino acids. The CDR3 region has the DNA TGTGCCAGCAGACAAGATCTTGGAGCTTTCGATGAGCAGTTCTTC. As protein: CASRQDLGAFDEQFF.

This clonotype is a singleton in its sample. J is TRBJ2-5 and V is TRBV11-2, with 11 bases lining up with TRBD2. This CDR3 region has 15 residues. Germline V CDR1 and CDR2: SGHAT, FQNNGV. The CDR3 reads CDKSISGGAWETQYF. The DNA for the CDR3 is TGTGACAAGAGCATTAGCGGGGGGGCTTGGGAGACCCAGTACTTC.

Remarks on this clonotype: A much larger clone lies a single base off, so this may be a read error. The rearrangement uses TRBV5-4 and TRBJ2-1, with 9 nucleotides matching TRBD2. The CDR3 loop spans 19 amino acids. Germline V gene data show CDR1 as SGHNT and CDR2 as YYREEE (reference sequence). Written as DNA, the CDR3 is TGTGCCAGCAGCTTGGGAACGGGTAGCGGGGGCCACTCCTACAAGGAGCAGTTCTTC. As protein: CASSLGTGSGGHSYKEQFF.

Turning to this clonotype: A junction boundary mismatches the germline segment, possibly from a read error. J is TRBJ2-7 and V is TRBV11-2, with D possibly TRBD1 on 5 matching bases. Germline V lookup: CDR1 SGHAT, CDR2 FQNNGV. This CDR3 is 14 amino acids long. Here the CDR3 DNA reads TGTGCCAGCAGAGATACAGGCGTTTCCTACAAGCAGCACTTC. It is translated as CASRDTGVSYKQHF.

Written as DNA, the CDR3 is TGCGCCAGCAGTTCACTGTTCGTGAGGGACAGGGATCAAGAGACCCAGTACTTC. Its translation: CASSSLFVRDRDQETQYF. The V and J genes are TRBV4-1 and TRBJ2-5, with TRBD1 matching 9 bases. The ends lost 6 bases at V and 2 bases at J; junction bases unmatched: 16. There are 18 residues in the CDR3. Germline V lookup: CDR1 MGHRA, CDR2 YSYEKL.